This T cell receptor beta chain comes out of a study of cytomegalovirus exposure and HLA in healthy donors. Remarks on this clone: Its antigen remains unidentified.

Vbeta (60) and Jbeta (13) primers were used in the PCR. TCRdb keeps only in-frame clones here, not all; method: immunoSEQ multiplex PCR. The sample gives around 160,000 clones, approximately 80% of which show up once; about 7.9% is in the top ten. The CDR3 has 14 amino acids. V lost 1 base to trimming and J lost 1 base, with 6 bases between them. Germline loops: CDR1 SGHAT, CDR2 FQNNGV. Study results and caveats: In a later analysis, CMV-associated beta chains were mostly HLA-associated, it appeared.

V is TRBV11-2 and J is TRBJ2-3; D is undetermined. The source is a male donor in good health and CMV-seropositive. The sequencing input was PBMCs. CDR3 region: CASSLAQGTDTQYF. CDR3 bases: TGTGCCAGCAGCTTAGCACAAGGCACAGATACGCAGTATTTT. Complete variable domain (other parts from reference TRBV11-2 and TRBJ2-3): EAGVAQSPRYKIIEKRQSVAFWCNPISGHATLYWYQQILGQGPKLLIQFQNNGVVDDSQLPKDRFSAERLKGVDSTLKIQPAKLEDSAVYLCASSLAQGTDTQYFGPGTRLTVL.